This note documents a single TCR beta chain sequence. This entry is derived from a study of blood T cell repertoires in COVID-19. Study-wide background: Both acute and convalescent COVID-19 samples were obtained from the United States, Italy and Spain.

The recovered donors of Cohort 3 showed two negative PCRs, clearance, or symptom resolution. How the authors handled the data: Reference gene primers were amplified, and this amplification served to estimate nucleated cell counts. Clones were read by immunoSEQ multiplex PCR, and TCRdb kept only the in-frame ones, dropping some. D and trimming were read from the DNA, whereas the V and J calls and clone size are those reported in that table. The sample records about 330,000 clones, 92% being singletons. The V and J ends lost 3 bases and 2 bases respectively, with 14 bases between them. Germline V lookup: CDR1 MDHEN, CDR2 SYDVKM. This CDR3 is 16 amino acids long.

The TCR originated in a woman under 40 who had recovered from COVID-19. The sample taken for sequencing was PBMCs or T cells enriched from blood (not recorded which). J is TRBJ2-1 and V is TRBV28, with a tentative D call TRBD1 (5 bases). The CDR3 DNA reads TGTGCCAGCAGTTTGATGCAGGGTGGCCCCTACAATGAGCAGTTCTTC. It yields the protein CASSLMQGGPYNEQFF.